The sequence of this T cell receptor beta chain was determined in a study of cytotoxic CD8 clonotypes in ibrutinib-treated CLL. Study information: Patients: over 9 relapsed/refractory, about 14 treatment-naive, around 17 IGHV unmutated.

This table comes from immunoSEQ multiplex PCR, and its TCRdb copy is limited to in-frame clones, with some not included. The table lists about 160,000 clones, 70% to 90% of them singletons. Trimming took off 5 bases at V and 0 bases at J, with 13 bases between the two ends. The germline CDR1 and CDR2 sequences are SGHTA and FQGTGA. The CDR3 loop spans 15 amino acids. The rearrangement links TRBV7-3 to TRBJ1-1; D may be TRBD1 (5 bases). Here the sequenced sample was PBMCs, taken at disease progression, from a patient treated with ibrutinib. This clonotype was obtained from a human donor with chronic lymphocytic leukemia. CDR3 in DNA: TGTGCCAGCAGCGCCCGGTCAGGGATGAACACTGAAGCTTTCTTT. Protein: CASSARSGMNTEAFF. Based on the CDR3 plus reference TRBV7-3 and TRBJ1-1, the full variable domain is GAGVSQTPSNKVTEKGKYVELRCDPISGHTALYWYRQSLGQGPEFLIYFQGTGAADDSGLPNDRFFAVRPEGSVSTLKIQRTERGDSAVYLCASSARSGMNTEAFFGQGTRLTVV.